Listed here are 30 T cell receptor beta chains from one sample, sequenced in a study of tumor and adjacent non-tumor tissue in lung cancer. Three rounds of nested PCR, following a modified ARM-PCR protocol, produced the TCRbeta library. MiXCR, run by TCRdb on the multiplex PCR reads, gives a single entry per CDR3 protein. The table lists more than 35,000 distinct CDR3 sequences, roughly 60% of them singletons. No cell sorting was done before RNA was extracted from the tissue. More than 3 cm separated this lung sample from the edge of the tumor. The source material was distant non-tumor lung tissue. Receptor source: a woman aged 40 to 55 with non-small cell lung cancer.

Notes on this clonotype: An end of the junction does not agree with germline; a read error may underlie this. The rearrangement joins TRBV11-2 to TRBJ2-6; D is ambiguous. This CDR3 region has 16 residues. Per the germline V gene, CDR1 is SGHAT and CDR2 is FQNNGV. CDR3 protein: CANSWSDLSAANVLAF. CDR3 DNA sequence: TGTGCCAACAGCTGGTCAGACCTCTCTGCGGCCAACGTCCTGGCTTTC.

On this clonotype itself: A junction end diverges from the germline sequence, so it may reflect a read error. J is TRBJ1-1 and V is TRBV4-1; D not certain. The CDR3 loop spans 15 amino acids. Germline assignment: CDR1 MGHRA and CDR2 YSYEKL. CDR3 sequence: CASSPSVKGATEVLF. In DNA, the CDR3 is TGCGCCAGCAGCCCGTCGGTTAAGGGAGCTACTGAAGTTCTCTTT.

To note about this clonotype: At one boundary the junction diverges from the germline segment, which might be a read error. CDR3 DNA sequence: TGTGCCGGCAGAATGGGTTCGGGCTACGAGCAGTACTTC. This encodes CAGRMGSGYEQYF. This chain uses TRBV12-3 or TRBV12-4 with TRBJ2-7; D gene ambiguous. The CDR3 totals 13 residues.

For this clonotype: The junction does not match germline at one end; this may be a read error. This sequence joins TRBV30 and TRBJ2-5; D perhaps matches TRBD2 (5 bases). CDR1 is GTSNPN and CDR2 is SVGIG in the germline V gene (reference sequence). CDR3 size: 14 residues. CDR3 sequence: CAWNTRMGKETHYF. CDR3 bases: TGTGCCTGGAATACTAGAATGGGTAAAGAGACCCATTACTTT.

This chain joins TRBV12-3 or TRBV12-4 and TRBJ1-1; TRBD1 aligns across 9 bases. The CDR3 is 16 amino acids. V gave up 5 bases and J gave up 11 bases; unmatched junction bases: 18. The DNA for the CDR3 is TGTGCCAGCAGTCCCTGCCTGGACAGGGGAAACAGTGAGGCTTTCTTT. Encoded protein: CASSPCLDRGNSEAFF.

Comment on this clonotype: The conserved phenylalanine or tryptophan normally closing the CDR3 is absent here, so this likely arose from a read error. The V and J genes are TRBV5-1 and TRBJ2-7; 10 nucleotides align to TRBD2. J gave up 4 bases and V 0 bases, and 7 bases lay outside the gene matches. The CDR3 consists of 16 residues. From germline, CDR1 is SGHRS and CDR2 YFSETQ. CDR3 loop: CASSLDVTSGVYEQYL. The CDR3 DNA follows: TGCGCCAGCAGCTTGGACGTCACTAGCGGGGTTTACGAGCAGTACTTG.

The genes are TRBV20-1 and TRBJ2-7; possible D gene TRBD2, 5 bases. V shed 8 bases and J shed 5 bases, with 25 bases lying between them. CDR1 DFQATT and CDR2 SNEGSKA come from the germline V gene (reference sequence). This CDR3 is 15 amino acids long. The CDR3 sequence is CSLFFPRGSKHEQYF. Here the CDR3 DNA reads TGCAGTCTTTTTTTTCCCAGAGGGAGTAAGCACGAGCAGTACTTC.

Concerning this clonotype: A much larger clone differs from this one at a single base, so this may be a read error. The chain couples TRBV7-9 to TRBJ1-1; D remains unclear. Germline V gene sequence: CDR1 SEHNR, CDR2 FQNEAQ (reference sequence). The CDR3 covers 12 residues. The CDR3 DNA is TGTGTCAGCAGCACTTCGAACACTGAAGCTTTCTTT. Protein: CVSSTSNTEAFF. Filled out from reference TRBV7-9 and TRBJ1-1, the complete variable domain reads DTGVSQNPRHKITKRGQNVTFRCDPISEHNRLYWYRQTLGQGPEFLTYFQNEAQLEKSRLLSDRFSAERPKGSFSTLEIQRTEQGDSAMYLCVSSTSNTEAFFGQGTRLTVV.

The chain links TRBV29-1 to TRBJ1-2; 9 positions match TRBD1. This CDR3 contains 14 residues. The J segment lost 6 bases and the V segment lost 4 bases, leaving 9 bases of the junction unmatched. From germline, CDR1 is SQVTM and CDR2 ANQGSEA. CDR3 coding DNA: TGCAGCGTTGCCTGCGGGACAGGGTATAATGGCTACACCTTC. This translates into CSVACGTGYNGYTF.

To note about this clonotype: This may be a read error: a much more frequent sequence differs by one nucleotide. This chain joins TRBV20-1 and TRBJ2-1; tentative D call: TRBD2 (5 bases). Germline assignment: CDR1 DFQATT and CDR2 SNEGSKA (reference sequence). The CDR3 is 13 amino acids. The CDR3 nucleotides read TGCAGTACTAGAGTTCATTCCTACAATGAGCAGTTCTTC. Encoded protein: CSTRVHSYNEQFF.

As concerns this clonotype: Because the CDR3 is missing its conserved closing phenylalanine or tryptophan, this is likely a read error. The genes are TRBV11-3 and TRBJ1-6, with unresolved D. The CDR3 is 15 residues long. CDR1 and CDR2 (germline): SGHNT, YENEEA. The DNA for the CDR3 is TGTACCAGCAGCCTACATGGTCCTTCTTATTCACCCCTCCACTAT. It encodes CTSSLHGPSYSPLHY.

There are many counts of this clonotype. The chain links TRBV29-1 to TRBJ2-1; 9 bases agree with TRBD1. The CDR3 sequence is 15 residues long. CDR1 and CDR2 from the germline V gene are SQVTM and ANQGSEA. The V and J ends lost 2 bases and 0 bases, in that order; junction bases with no gene match: 2. This CDR3 reads CSVETGQGSYNEQFF. The CDR3 DNA reads as TGCAGCGTTGAAACGGGACAGGGCTCCTACAATGAGCAGTTCTTC.

A remark on this clonotype: Compared with germline, one end of the junction differs, possibly owing to a read error. The rearrangement joins TRBV5-5 to TRBJ2-7, with a possible D match to TRBD1 (6 bases). Germline V gene lookup returns CDR1 SGHKS and CDR2 YYEKEE (reference sequence). The CDR3 runs 14 residues. The CDR3 region has the DNA TGTACCAGCAAGCCCCGGACAGACTCCTACAAGCAGTACTTC. Encoded protein: CTSKPRTDSYKQYF.

The rearrangement joins TRBV6-1 to TRBJ2-3; tentatively, D is TRBD1 or TRBD2 (5 bases each). Germline-derived CDR1 and CDR2 are MNHNS and SASEGT. With 10 bases removed from V and 4 bases from J, the gap between germline ends came to 15 bases. This CDR3 region has 13 residues. The CDR3 region is CATCEGTPDTQYF. CDR3 nucleotide sequence: TGTGCCACCTGTGAAGGGACCCCAGATACGCAGTATTTT.

In the case of this clonotype: The CDR3 ends on some other residue instead of the conserved phenylalanine or tryptophan, so this is likely a read error. J is TRBJ1-3 and V is TRBV10-3; 9 bases are shared with TRBD1. The germline V gene has CDR1 ENHRY and CDR2 SYGVKD. This CDR3 is built from 17 residues. The CDR3 reads CGIRESDRGSSGNTIYS. In DNA, the CDR3 is TGCGGCATCAGAGAATCGGACAGGGGAAGCTCTGGAAACACCATATATTCT.

With respect to this clonotype: This may stem from a read error, because a much larger clone lies one nucleotide away. The chain has TRBV14 and TRBJ2-1, with 7 bases fitting TRBD1. Germline-derived CDR1 and CDR2 are SGHDN and FVKESK. The CDR3 contains 15 residues. The CDR3 DNA reads as TGTGCCAACAGCCAAGAGAGGGGGCGCGGTGGTGAGCAGTTCTTC. This encodes CANSQERGRGGEQFF.

CDR3 bases: TGTGCCAGCGGCCCAGGGGGCTCGTCCGGGGAGCTGTTTTTT. Protein sequence: CASGPGGSSGELFF. V usage is TRBV6-4 and J usage is TRBJ2-2, with 8 bases that match TRBD1. Germline V gene lookup returns CDR1 MRHNA and CDR2 SNTAGT. The CDR3 consists of 14 residues. The junction had 8 bases not matched to a gene; V was cut back by 8 bases and J by 6 bases.

For this clonotype: No conserved phenylalanine or tryptophan is present at the end of the CDR3, so a read error is the likely explanation. Because the CDR3's place on the DNA is in doubt, the DNA is left out and the CDR3 is given as listed by TCRdb. The chain couples TRBV11-2 to TRBJ2-2; the DNA was not used to check the table's D call, TRBD1. The CDR3 totals 16 residues, both ends included. Looked up from germline, CDR1 is SGHAT and CDR2 is FQNNGV. The CDR3 is CASSSSGTGNTGELFS.

This clonotype was seen many times. The J gene is TRBJ1-5, the V gene TRBV29-1; maybe TRBD1 (6 bases). Germline assignment: CDR1 SQVTM and CDR2 ANQGSEA. The V and J ends lost 6 bases and 6 bases respectively, with 15 bases between them. The CDR3 has 13 amino acids. The CDR3 sequence: CSVARGAGQPQHF. CDR3 bases: TGCAGCGTGGCCAGGGGAGCAGGTCAGCCCCAGCATTTT.

This clonotype was detected ten times or more. The rearrangement links TRBV6-1 to TRBJ2-3; D possibly uses TRBD1 or TRBD2 (7 bases each). V was clipped by 3 bases and J by 6 bases, with 19 bases between them. The CDR3 runs to 16 residues. Germline V gene sequence: CDR1 MNHNS, CDR2 SASEGT. The CDR3 sequence: CASSEPGTVGGDTQYF. The CDR3 DNA follows: TGTGCCAGCAGTGAGCCGGGGACAGTGGGGGGGGATACGCAGTATTTT.

Concerning this clonotype: The junction does not match germline at one end; this may be a read error. J is TRBJ2-1 and V is TRBV11-3, with 9 bases that match TRBD1. The CDR3 is made up of 15 amino acids. Germline CDR1 and CDR2: SGHNT and YENEEA. CDR3 in DNA: TGTGCCAGCGGCTCTCCGGGACAGGGCAGCAATGAACAGTTCTTC. Protein sequence: CASGSPGQGSNEQFF.

Only a few counts were recorded for this clonotype. The rearrangement links TRBV2 to TRBJ2-3, with 10 bases identical to TRBD2. This CDR3 comprises 15 residues. Germline values: CDR1 SNHLY, CDR2 FYNNEI. V shed 4 bases and J 1 base; nucleotides not matched to a gene: 2. CDR3 residues: CASSVGTSGTDTQYF. The CDR3 DNA reads TGTGCCAGCAGTGTCGGGACTAGCGGCACAGATACGCAGTATTTT.

In regard to this clonotype: A much larger clone sits a single nucleotide away, making a read error possible. The J gene is TRBJ2-7, the V gene TRBV28; tentative D call: TRBD1 (6 bases). This CDR3 has 16 residues. The germline gives CDR1 MDHEN, CDR2 SYDVKM. The CDR3 protein is CASSPGSGTPAYEKYF. CDR3 coding DNA: TGTGCCAGCAGTCCTGGTTCCGGGACACCAGCCTACGAGAAGTACTTC.

In regard to this clonotype: It may be a read error: a sequence one base away is much more abundant. This sequence joins TRBV5-1 and TRBJ2-2; the D gene is possibly TRBD2 (5 bases). V was clipped by 4 bases and J by 7 bases, with 14 bases between them. The CDR3 length is 14 residues. Germline CDR1 SGHRS, CDR2 YFSETQ. The chain's CDR3 is CASSKDSTNGELFF. The CDR3 DNA sequence: TGCGCCAGCAGCAAGGACTCCACCAACGGGGAGCTGTTTTTT.

This clonotype came up many times. The chain employs TRBV10-1 and TRBJ2-5, with D possibly TRBD2 on 5 matching bases. Per germline, CDR1 WNHNN and CDR2 SYGVQD (reference sequence). This CDR3 comprises 13 residues. The V and J ends lost 8 bases and 3 bases respectively, with 13 bases between them. CDR3 region: CASSQSGKETQYF. CDR3 in DNA: TGCGCCAGCTCACAGTCGGGAAAAGAGACCCAGTACTTC.

This clonotype was counted ten times or more. V gene TRBV5-6 combines with J gene TRBJ2-1, with 11 nucleotides matching TRBD2. Germline CDR1 SGHDT, CDR2 YYEEEE. Trimming took 7 bases from V and 4 from J; bases not matched to a gene: 7. The CDR3 contains 15 residues. CDR3 DNA: TGTGCCAGCGCCCCCGGGACTAGCGGTTACAATGAGCAGTTCTTC. Translation: CASAPGTSGYNEQFF.

This clonotype is a singleton in its sample. This sequence may be a read error, since a much larger clone differs from it by one base. This chain joins TRBV20-1 and TRBJ2-1; unclear D gene. Germline V gene sequence: CDR1 DFQATT, CDR2 SNEGSKA (reference sequence). This CDR3 comprises 11 residues. CDR3 sequence: CSAQLSKEQSF. CDR3 bases: TGCAGTGCTCAACTTTCTAAGGAGCAGTCCTTC.

The rearrangement uses TRBV9 and TRBJ1-3; D possibly corresponds to TRBD1 (6 bases). Trimming took off 0 bases at V and 4 bases at J, with 11 bases between the two ends. The CDR3 covers 15 residues. Germline loops: CDR1 SGDLS, CDR2 YYNGEE. The CDR3 region has the DNA TGTGCCAGCAGCGTAGACTCAGGGGCCGGAAACACCATATATTTT. This encodes CASSVDSGAGNTIYF.

Note on this clonotype: One end of the junction varies from germline; a read error may be responsible. This chain connects TRBV5-6 to TRBJ2-1; no reliable D call. Germline V gene sequence: CDR1 SGHDT, CDR2 YYEEEE. There are 15 residues in the CDR3. The CDR3 protein is CDSSFGGDSYNEKFF. Here the CDR3 DNA reads TGTGACAGCAGCTTCGGCGGAGACTCCTACAATGAGAAGTTCTTC.

This clonotype has a single count. The chain combines TRBV12-3 or TRBV12-4 with TRBJ2-2; D gene unclear. The CDR3 sequence is 13 residues long. With 7 bases removed from V and 4 bases from J, the gap between germline ends came to 10 bases. As DNA, the CDR3 is TGTGCCAGCAACCGCAAGAGCACCGGGGAGCTGTTTTTT. This codes for CASNRKSTGELFF.